Below are 20 T cell receptor beta chains sequenced from a single sample in a study of blood T cell repertoires in COVID-19. TCRdb keeps only in-frame clones here, not all; method: immunoSEQ multiplex PCR. The table includes approximately 140,000 clones, 65% to 90% detected once. Sequenced material: peripheral blood. The origin of the receptors is a man in his 70s with acute or convalescent COVID-19.

The genes are TRBV4-2 and TRBJ1-4, with D perhaps matching TRBD1 (5 bases). The V gene's germline CDR1 is LGHNA and CDR2 YNFKEQ. Trimming cost V 3 bases and J 3 bases, with 11 bases left between them. This CDR3 region has 15 residues. DNA of the CDR3: TGTGCCAGCAGCCAGGCCACAGGTTCTAATGAAAAACTGTTTTTT. The encoded protein is CASSQATGSNEKLFF.

The J gene is TRBJ2-3, the V gene TRBV5-4; 9 nucleotides match TRBD2. V was clipped by 2 bases and J by 4 bases; unmatched bases: 2. Germline CDR1 reads SGHNT; CDR2 reads YYREEE (reference sequence). The CDR3 runs to 14 residues. CDR3 sequence: CASSFSGSSDTQYF. As DNA, the CDR3 is TGTGCCAGCAGCTTTAGCGGGAGTTCAGATACGCAGTATTTT.

This chain joins TRBV7-2 and TRBJ2-7, with TRBD2 matching over 10 bases. This CDR3 is built from 15 residues. Germline V gene sequence: CDR1 SGHTA, CDR2 FQGNSA. V gave up 5 bases and J gave up 3 bases; unmatched junction bases: 7. The CDR3 bases are TGTGCCAGCAGCCGCAGGGCTAGCGGGAGCTACGAGCAGTACTTC. Translated, it gives CASSRRASGSYEQYF.

This clone occurred once. The chain has TRBV6-5 and TRBJ2-3, with 7 bases identical to TRBD2. This CDR3 is built from 13 residues. The V gene end was trimmed by 2 bases and the J gene end by 5 bases; junction bases not matched to a gene: 1. The germline gives CDR1 MNHEY, CDR2 SVGAGI. The CDR3 loop is CASSYGRGDTQYF. CDR3 DNA: TGTGCCAGCAGTTACGGGAGGGGAGATACGCAGTATTTT.

This chain uses TRBV19 with TRBJ2-3, with D maybe TRBD2 (5 bases). The CDR3 has 15 residues. Germline-derived CDR1 and CDR2 are LNHDA and SQIVND (reference sequence). The V gene lost 5 bases and the J gene lost 0 bases, with 12 bases spanning the gap. The CDR3 nucleotides read TGTGCCAGTAGTGAAAGCGGAACTAGCACAGATACGCAGTATTTT. Translating gives CASSESGTSTDTQYF.

The chain employs TRBV19 and TRBJ2-3; 12 positions agree with TRBD2. The CDR3 has 17 amino acids. With 3 bases clipped from V and 4 bases from J, the junction kept 8 bases outside the gene matches. The V gene's germline CDR1 is LNHDA and CDR2 SQIVND (reference sequence). CDR3 sequence: CASSMLTSGSGADTQYF. DNA for the CDR3: TGTGCCAGTAGTATGCTGACTAGCGGGAGTGGGGCAGATACGCAGTATTTT.

The V gene is TRBV7-2, the J gene TRBJ1-3; D uncertain. V was shortened by 0 bases and J by 0 bases, with 9 bases between the two germline ends. The CDR3 covers 16 residues. Germline V gene data show CDR1 as SGHTA and CDR2 as FQGNSA. The CDR3 nucleotides read TGTGCCAGCAGCTTAGCTCGTGGAGGCTCTGGAAACACCATATATTTT. This sequence encodes CASSLARGGSGNTIYF.

This clone was counted between two and nine times. The gene calls are TRBV6-2 or TRBV6-3 and TRBJ2-3; 8 bases match TRBD2. There are 14 residues in the CDR3. CDR1 and CDR2 (germline): MNHEY, SVGEGT. V dropped 7 bases and J dropped 3; count of bases not matched to a gene: 6. The CDR3 DNA reads TGTGCCAGCATCCCAGCGGGAGTAACAGATACGCAGTATTTT. Translation: CASIPAGVTDTQYF.

The V and J genes are TRBV3-1 (or the pseudogene TRBV3-2) and TRBJ2-2; D gene ambiguous. The CDR3 length is 15 residues. V lost 1 base and J 5 bases, leaving 11 bases between the germline ends. Germline assignment: CDR1 LGHDT and CDR2 YNNKEL (reference sequence). CDR3 in DNA: TGTGCCAGCAGCCAAGCCCTTAGCTTTACCGGGGAGCTGTTTTTT. It encodes CASSQALSFTGELFF.

The CDR3 region has the DNA TGTGCCAGCAGCAGGAGCAATAGCAATCAGCCCCAGCATTTT. This sequence encodes CASSRSNSNQPQHF. This chain joins TRBV7-8 and TRBJ1-5; no clear D. The germline V gene encodes CDR1 SGHVS and CDR2 FQNEAQ. V lost 5 bases and J lost 0, with 8 bases in between. This CDR3 contains 14 residues.

The chain uses TRBV6-5 and TRBJ2-1, with a possible D match to TRBD1 (6 bases). CDR1 and CDR2 from the germline V gene are MNHEY and SVGAGI. The ends were cut back, 4 bases at V and 7 bases at J, with 11 bases in the middle. This CDR3 has 13 amino acids. This CDR3 reads CASSFKQGNEQFF. For the CDR3, the DNA is TGTGCCAGCAGTTTTAAACAGGGAAATGAGCAGTTCTTC.

This clone was detected a few times. CDR3: CASSIPLAGGKYF. The DNA for the CDR3 is TGTGCCAGCAGCATACCTCTAGCGGGAGGGAAGTATTTT. The chain recombines TRBV28 with TRBJ2-3; 12 bases align to TRBD2. The CDR3 covers 13 residues. V lost 6 bases and J lost 13; bases outside the gene matches: 8. Germline CDR1 is MDHEN and CDR2 is SYDVKM.

V gene TRBV7-9 combines with J gene TRBJ1-6; TRBD1 is a possible D gene (6 bases). Germline V gene data show CDR1 as SEHNR and CDR2 as FQNEAQ (reference sequence). V was pared by 4 bases and J by 7 bases, with 14 bases between. The CDR3 extends over 15 amino acids. The CDR3 protein is CASSYSGHRNSPLHF. CDR3 DNA: TGTGCCAGCAGCTACTCGGGACACAGGAATTCACCCCTCCACTTT.

A single count supports this clone. The gene calls are TRBV27 and TRBJ1-5, with 7 bases lining up with TRBD1. The germline V gene has CDR1 MNHEY and CDR2 SMNVEV (reference sequence). CDR3 length equals 15 residues. The ends lost 0 bases at V and 10 bases at J; junction bases unmatched: 9. CDR3 loop: CASSLSSAGGIPQHF. CDR3 DNA: TGTGCCAGCAGTTTATCCTCCGCAGGGGGGATCCCCCAGCATTTT.

The rearrangement joins TRBV6-2 or TRBV6-3 to TRBJ1-1; no clear D gene. Germline loops: CDR1 MNHEY, CDR2 SVGEGT. V gave up 2 bases and J gave up 2 bases, with 12 bases separating them. This CDR3 spans 15 amino acids. The CDR3 spells CASSYGAGLNTEAFF. CDR3 bases: TGTGCCAGCAGTTACGGTGCTGGGCTCAACACTGAAGCTTTCTTT.

The chain uses TRBV5-1 and TRBJ1-1; D is perhaps TRBD1 (5 bases). This CDR3 has 14 residues. Germline CDR1 reads SGHRS; CDR2 reads YFSETQ. The germline V and J ends were trimmed by 0 bases and 4 bases, with 10 bases remaining between them. Here the CDR3 DNA reads TGCGCCAGCAGCTTGGTATCGGGGGTCACTGAAGCTTTCTTT. Its protein is CASSLVSGVTEAFF.

The genes are TRBV18 and TRBJ2-5, with 11 bases lining up with TRBD2. The CDR3 loop spans 15 amino acids. CDR1 and CDR2 from the germline V gene are KGHSH and LQKENI. With 2 bases clipped from V and 5 bases from J, the junction kept 4 bases outside the gene matches. Here the CDR3 reads CASSPVTSGTETQYF. DNA of the CDR3: TGTGCCAGCTCACCAGTGACTAGCGGGACGGAGACCCAGTACTTC.

The chain is built from TRBV6-5 and TRBJ2-7, with 12 positions matching TRBD1. J lost 7 bases, V lost 6 bases, and 10 bases had no gene match. Germline CDR1 reads MNHEY; CDR2 reads SVGAGI. The CDR3 extends over 15 amino acids. CDR3 in DNA: TGTGCCAGCAGATCGGGACAGGGGGCCTTCGAAGAGCAGTACTTC. Encoded protein: CASRSGQGAFEEQYF.

This clone showed up just a few times. At one of its ends the junction is not consistent with the germline gene, which may arise from a read error. The gene calls are TRBV7-7 and TRBJ2-5, with D perhaps TRBD1 (5 bases). The CDR3 is 15 residues long. The germline gives CDR1 SSHAT, CDR2 FNYEAQ (reference sequence). The CDR3 loop reads CASSLGPREGETQYF. DNA of the CDR3: TGTGCTAGCAGCTTAGGTCCCAGGGAAGGTGAGACCCAGTACTTC. Full variable domain (missing parts from reference TRBV7-7 and TRBJ2-5): GAGVSQSPRYKVTKRGQDVTLRCDPISSHATLYWYQQALGQGPEFLTYFNYEAQPDKSGLPSDRFSAERPEGSISTLTIQRTEQRDSAMYRCASSLGPREGETQYFGPGTRLLVL.

The chain links TRBV11-3 to TRBJ2-1, with 8 bases matching TRBD1. Germline values: CDR1 SGHNT, CDR2 YENEEA. V lost 1 base and J lost 2; bases outside the gene matches: 4. The CDR3 runs to 16 residues. Here the CDR3 DNA reads TGTGCCAGCAGCTTAGGTGGGACAGGAGCCTACAATGAGCAGTTCTTC. Encoded protein: CASSLGGTGAYNEQFF.